The 3 T cell receptor beta chains in this list originate from one sample, sequenced in a study of blood T cell repertoires in COVID-19. Assay: immunoSEQ multiplex PCR; the TCRdb copy retains only in-frame clones and omits some. The sample includes fewer than 350,000 clones, around 86% of them seen just once. Sample: PBMCs or T cells enriched from blood (not recorded which). The origin of the receptors is a woman aged 40 to 49 who had recovered from COVID-19.

V gene TRBV19 combines with J gene TRBJ1-1; 7 bases align to TRBD1. Germline values: CDR1 LNHDA, CDR2 SQIVND (reference sequence). The CDR3 covers 19 residues. The trim removed 2 bases at V and 0 bases at J, leaving 15 bases unmatched. CDR3 coding DNA: TGTGCCAGTAGTATACCCTCAGACAGGGCCCTTCGAGTGAACACTGAAGCTTTCTTT. It encodes CASSIPSDRALRVNTEAFF.

J is TRBJ1-4 and V is TRBV6-5; possibly TRBD1 for D (5 bases). The CDR3 has 14 residues. The V gene lost 6 bases and the J gene lost 0 bases, with 8 bases spanning the gap. The germline V gene has CDR1 MNHEY and CDR2 SVGAGI. CDR3 sequence reads: CASRDSATNEKLFF. The CDR3 bases are TGTGCCAGCAGAGACAGCGCAACTAATGAAAAACTGTTTTTT.

V gene TRBV20-1 combines with J gene TRBJ1-6; tentative D call: TRBD1 (6 bases). Germline CDR1 DFQATT, CDR2 SNEGSKA (reference sequence). Trimming pared 3 bases from V and 6 bases from J, leaving 15 bases between. CDR3 length equals 15 residues. The DNA of the CDR3 is TGCAGTGCTAGTCAGGGGTCAGAAGGTAATTCACCCCTCCACTTT. Its protein is CSASQGSEGNSPLHF.